The sequence of this T cell receptor beta chain was determined in a study of blood T cell repertoires in COVID-19. In Seattle, patients joined the study during active infection and were tracked longitudinally. Trimming took off 3 bases at V and 8 bases at J, with 7 bases between the two ends. Germline values: CDR1 MGHRA, CDR2 YSYEKL. This CDR3 contains 11 residues. Sequencing was performed with immunoSEQ multiplex PCR; in TCRdb, only in-frame clones are kept and a portion is missing. The top ten clones hold 0.6% to 0.8% of a sample with 190,000 or so clones, about 95% of them seen once. This chain uses TRBV4-1 with TRBJ1-2; D is uncertain. The sequenced sample consisted of peripheral blood. This TCR derives from a man younger than 40 with COVID-19, enrolled during active disease. The DNA for the CDR3 is TGCGCCAGCAGCCAGGCCTTGGGCTACACCTTC. Translation gives CASSQALGYTF.